These 27 T cell receptor beta chains share one sample of origin, sequenced in a study of blood T cell repertoires in COVID-19. This table comes from immunoSEQ multiplex PCR, and its TCRdb copy is limited to in-frame clones, with some not included. The top ten clones hold 2.1% of a sample with hundreds of thousands of clones, about 88% of them seen once. The source material was peripheral blood. The source is a woman between 40 and 50 years old who had recovered from COVID-19.

The chain couples TRBV18 to TRBJ2-7; perhaps TRBD1 as D (5 bases). V gave up 6 bases and J gave up 2 bases, with 17 bases separating them. The CDR3 loop spans 15 amino acids. Germline loops: CDR1 KGHSH, CDR2 LQKENI. The CDR3 DNA follows: TGTGCCAGCTCGACTTCAGCAGCAGGGCCCTACGAGCAGTACTTC. Residues: CASSTSAAGPYEQYF.

The chain recombines TRBV24-1 with TRBJ2-2; TRBD1 aligns across 7 bases. The CDR3 totals 14 residues. V was clipped by 3 bases and J by 7 bases; unmatched bases: 4. Germline-derived CDR1 and CDR2 are KGHDR and SFDVKD. The CDR3 reads CATSDRWDSGELFF. The CDR3 region has the DNA TGTGCCACCAGTGATCGGTGGGACAGCGGGGAGCTGTTTTTT.

The V call is TRBV5-6, the J call TRBJ2-7; D might be TRBD2 (6 bases). The CDR3 loop spans 16 amino acids. Between the trimmed V and J ends, which lost 4 bases and 4 bases, there was a span of 21 bases. Per germline, CDR1 SGHDT and CDR2 YYEEEE. The CDR3 DNA reads TGTGCCAGCAGCCACCCGGCAGGGATGGGGGGATACGAGCAGTACTTC. Translated, it gives CASSHPAGMGGYEQYF.

This chain links TRBV6-5 with TRBJ2-2; weak D call: TRBD2 (5 bases). The V end lost 7 bases, the J end lost 5 bases, and 14 bases lay between the germline ends. Germline CDR1 and CDR2: MNHEY and SVGAGI. The CDR3 is 14 amino acids. The CDR3 region is CASIEGSHTGELFF. In nucleotides, the CDR3 is TGTGCCAGCATAGAGGGCTCCCATACCGGGGAGCTGTTTTTT.

The chain couples TRBV11-1 to TRBJ2-5; possibly TRBD1 for D (5 bases). V was clipped by 5 bases and J by 1 base, with 11 bases between them. Germline CDR1 and CDR2: SGHAT and FQDESV (reference sequence). CDR3 size: 14 residues. CDR3: CASSPRESQETQYF. The CDR3 coding sequence is TGTGCCAGCAGCCCCAGGGAATCCCAAGAGACCCAGTACTTC. The variable domain in full, completed from reference TRBV11-1 and TRBJ2-5, reads EAEVAQSPRYKITEKSQAVAFWCDPISGHATLYWYRQILGQGPELLVQFQDESVVDDSQLPKDRFSAERLKGVDSTLKIQPAELGDSAMYLCASSPRESQETQYFGPGTRLLVL.

The chain is built from TRBV5-1 and TRBJ2-1, with D unclear. There are 16 residues in the CDR3. Germline V CDR1 and CDR2: SGHRS, YFSETQ. V was pared by 5 bases and J by 0 bases, with 15 bases between. The CDR3 reads CASRSFERSSYNEQFF. Written as DNA, the CDR3 is TGCGCCAGCAGGTCTTTCGAAAGGAGCTCCTACAATGAGCAGTTCTTC.

The V call is TRBV13, the J call TRBJ2-7, with TRBD2 matching 13 bases. CDR3 size: 14 residues. Trimming took 5 bases from V and 8 from J; bases not matched to a gene: 6. From germline, CDR1 is PRHDT and CDR2 FYEKMQ (reference sequence). Written as DNA, the CDR3 is TGTGCCAGCAGCCCAGGGGGGACTAGCGGGAAGCAGTACTTC. This sequence encodes CASSPGGTSGKQYF.

This clone was seen a handful of times. The chain uses TRBV27 and TRBJ2-5; a weak D match, TRBD1 (6 bases). Trimming removed 7 bases at V and 5 bases at J, with 17 bases between. Germline lookup yields CDR1 MNHEY and CDR2 SMNVEV (reference sequence). CDR3 length: 14 residues. The CDR3 sequence is CASNPSGEWETQYF. CDR3 bases: TGTGCCAGCAACCCTTCAGGGGAGTGGGAGACCCAGTACTTC.

The V and J genes are TRBV19 and TRBJ2-7, with 9 bases fitting TRBD1. The J segment lost 5 bases and the V segment lost 6 bases, leaving 14 bases of the junction unmatched. CDR1 is LNHDA, CDR2 SQIVND, per germline (reference sequence). CDR3 length: 16 amino acids. CDR3 loop: CASSTGRGTGSHEQYF. The CDR3 region has the DNA TGTGCCAGTAGCACTGGGCGAGGGACAGGGTCCCACGAGCAGTACTTC. The entire variable domain, with the rest obtained from reference TRBV19 and TRBJ2-7, is as follows: DGGITQSPKYLFRKEGQNVTLSCEQNLNHDAMYWYRQDPGQGLRLIYYSQIVNDFQKGDIAEGYSVSREKKESFPLTVTSAQKNPTAFYLCASSTGRGTGSHEQYFGPGTRLTVT.

V usage is TRBV5-1 and J usage is TRBJ1-6, with a tentative D call TRBD1 (5 bases). The CDR3 spans 18 residues. Per the germline V gene, CDR1 is SGHRS and CDR2 is YFSETQ. V lost 4 bases and J 0 bases, leaving 17 bases between the germline ends. In nucleotides, the CDR3 is TGCGCCAGCAGCCAGACTGCAGGGATTAGCTCCTATAATTCACCCCTCCACTTT. Protein: CASSQTAGISSYNSPLHF.

This clone was observed once. The chain recombines TRBV14 with TRBJ2-5; no reliable D call. V was clipped by 5 bases and J by 1 base, with 11 bases between them. CDR3 size: 14 residues. Looked up from germline, CDR1 is SGHDN and CDR2 is FVKESK. DNA for the CDR3: TGTGCCAGCAGCAAAGTTAGTTTCCAAGAGACCCAGTACTTC. It specifies CASSKVSFQETQYF.

V is TRBV16 and J is TRBJ2-3; 7 bases are shared with TRBD1. The junction had 5 bases not matched to a gene; V was cut back by 1 base and J by 4 bases. The CDR3 extends over 15 amino acids. CDR1 is KGHSY, CDR2 FQNENV, per germline. The CDR3 coding sequence is TGTGCCAGCAGCCAATGGCTACAGGGGCCAGATACGCAGTATTTT. Translating it yields CASSQWLQGPDTQYF.

V and J are TRBV7-2 and TRBJ1-2; 11 bases line up with TRBD1. The junction had 4 bases not matched to a gene; V was cut back by 1 base and J by 6 bases. CDR1 is SGHTA and CDR2 is FQGNSA in the germline V gene. This CDR3 has 15 amino acids. CDR3 loop: CASSLEGQGADGYTF. CDR3 DNA sequence: TGTGCCAGCAGCTTAGAAGGACAGGGGGCAGATGGCTACACCTTC.

The V and J genes are TRBV2 and TRBJ1-2, with a possible D match to TRBD1 (6 bases). Germline V gene lookup returns CDR1 SNHLY and CDR2 FYNNEI. This CDR3 is 13 amino acids long. Trimming shortened V by 9 bases and J by 4 bases, and 15 bases separated the two germline ends. The CDR3 DNA sequence: TGTGCCAGAGACGACAGGACCCCCTATGGCTACACCTTC. Protein: CARDDRTPYGYTF. Full variable domain (rest looked up from reference TRBV2 and TRBJ1-2): EPEVTQTPSHQVTQMGQEVILRCVPISNHLYFYWYRQILGQKVEFLVSFYNNEISEKSEIFDDQFSVERPDGSNFTLKIRSTKLEDSAMYFCARDDRTPYGYTFGSGTRLTVV.

The chain links TRBV7-2 to TRBJ1-2; D may be TRBD1 (6 bases). V shed 3 bases and J shed 2 bases, with 16 bases lying between them. The CDR3 has 16 residues. In germline, CDR1 is SGHTA, CDR2 FQGNSA. Here the CDR3 reads CASSFRPGHLNYGYTF. The CDR3 coding sequence is TGTGCCAGCAGCTTCCGACCGGGACACCTAAACTATGGCTACACCTTC.

This chain links TRBV5-5 with TRBJ2-3; 8 nucleotides line up with TRBD1. The J segment lost 5 bases and the V segment lost 3 bases, leaving 5 bases of the junction unmatched. This CDR3 spans 14 amino acids. The germline CDR1 and CDR2 sequences are SGHKS and YYEKEE (reference sequence). The CDR3 reads CASSSGTGRDTQYF. The CDR3 DNA reads TGTGCCAGCAGCTCCGGGACAGGAAGAGATACGCAGTATTTT.

This sequence joins TRBV19 and TRBJ2-1; 12 nucleotides agree with TRBD1. The CDR3 is made up of 17 amino acids. Trimming removed 5 bases from V and 7 bases from J; junction bases left unmatched: 12. Germline assignment: CDR1 LNHDA and CDR2 SQIVND (reference sequence). The DNA of the CDR3 is TGTGCCAGTAGTCCTCATTCCGGGACAGGGGGCATAAATGAGCAGTTCTTC. Its protein is CASSPHSGTGGINEQFF.

This rearrangement joins TRBV24-1 to TRBJ2-5, with TRBD1 matching 7 bases. The CDR3 length is 16 residues. V lost 3 bases, J lost 0 bases, and 6 bases stayed unmatched. Per the germline V gene, CDR1 is KGHDR and CDR2 is SFDVKD. CDR3 residues: CATSDNEGADQETQYF. The CDR3 DNA reads as TGTGCCACCAGTGATAACGAGGGGGCGGACCAAGAGACCCAGTACTTC.

The chain recombines TRBV2 with TRBJ2-1, with 10 bases identical to TRBD2. Germline CDR1 and CDR2: SNHLY and FYNNEI. This CDR3 has 17 residues. V was clipped by 4 bases and J by 0 bases; unmatched bases: 6. CDR3 amino acids: CASSGLAGALSYNEQFF. In nucleotides, the CDR3 is TGTGCCAGCAGTGGGCTAGCGGGAGCCCTCTCCTACAATGAGCAGTTCTTC.

This sequence joins TRBV20-1 and TRBJ2-7; TRBD2 matches at 8 bases. Germline V lookup: CDR1 DFQATT, CDR2 SNEGSKA (reference sequence). The CDR3 contains 15 residues. J was trimmed by 3 bases and V by 3 bases; bases with no gene match: 10. CDR3 loop: CSASWGAGAVYEQYF. The DNA for the CDR3 is TGCAGTGCTAGTTGGGGAGCGGGGGCCGTCTACGAGCAGTACTTC.

The V and J genes are TRBV24-1 and TRBJ2-3; the match to TRBD1 covers 8 bases. The germline CDR1 and CDR2 sequences are KGHDR and SFDVKD. V was pared by 1 base and J by 1 base, with 3 bases of the junction left unmatched. This CDR3 has 16 amino acids. The CDR3 sequence: CATSDFVTGGTDTQYF. The CDR3 DNA follows: TGTGCCACCAGTGATTTTGTGACAGGGGGCACAGATACGCAGTATTTT.

This clone turned up a few times. The rearrangement links TRBV4-1 to TRBJ1-2, with 8 bases lining up with TRBD1. Unmatched junction bases numbered 6, after V lost 1 base and J lost 5 bases. Per the germline V gene, CDR1 is MGHRA and CDR2 is YSYEKL. The CDR3 spans 15 residues. CDR3 sequence: CASSQVQGVGYGYTF. In DNA form, the CDR3 reads TGCGCCAGCAGCCAAGTACAGGGGGTAGGATATGGCTACACCTTC.

This chain uses TRBV4-3 with TRBJ2-7; D ambiguous. This CDR3 is built from 13 residues. Germline assignment: CDR1 LGHNA and CDR2 YSLEER. The germline V and J ends were trimmed by 0 bases and 2 bases, with 5 bases remaining between them. The CDR3 DNA reads TGCGCCAGCAGCCAAGATCAAACCTACGAGCAGTACTTC. It specifies CASSQDQTYEQYF.

This clone was counted between two and nine times. The gene calls are TRBV11-2 and TRBJ2-7; TRBD1 is a possible D gene (7 bases). Germline-derived CDR1 and CDR2 are SGHAT and FQNNGV. The CDR3 loop spans 16 amino acids. V lost 0 bases to trimming and J lost 3 bases, with 15 bases between them. As DNA, the CDR3 is TGTGCCAGCAGCTTAGATCTGGGGCAGGGGGGCTACGAGCAGTACTTC. Translating gives CASSLDLGQGGYEQYF.

This sequence joins TRBV7-2 and TRBJ1-6; D gene uncertain. Trimming pared 7 bases from V and 0 bases from J, leaving 10 bases between. Looked up from germline, CDR1 is SGHTA and CDR2 is FQGNSA. This CDR3 has 15 residues. The CDR3 DNA reads TGTGCCAGCACCCTAGGGAGCTCCTATAATTCACCCCTCCACTTT. This sequence encodes CASTLGSSYNSPLHF.

The J gene is TRBJ1-2, the V gene TRBV6-5; 8 nucleotides agree with TRBD1. The germline V gene encodes CDR1 MNHEY and CDR2 SVGAGI. J lost 6 bases, V lost 5 bases, and 8 bases had no gene match. The CDR3 runs to 14 residues. The CDR3 reads CASSPWTGSDGYTF. In DNA, the CDR3 is TGTGCCAGCAGTCCCTGGACAGGGTCAGATGGCTACACCTTC.

This clone was observed once. The chain employs TRBV6-2 or TRBV6-3 and TRBJ1-5; 8 bases agree with TRBD1. The CDR3 is 17 residues long. The V gene's germline CDR1 is MNHEY and CDR2 SVGEGT. J was trimmed by 2 bases and V by 1 base; bases with no gene match: 7. CDR3 residues: CASSYWQGAVGNQPQHF. Here the CDR3 DNA reads TGTGCCAGCAGTTACTGGCAGGGGGCGGTCGGCAATCAGCCCCAGCATTTT.